The 18 T cell receptor beta chains given below trace back to one sample, sequenced in a study of cytomegalovirus exposure and HLA in healthy donors. Both 60 Vbeta primers and 13 Jbeta primers went into the PCR. Generated by immunoSEQ multiplex PCR, the TCRdb table keeps only in-frame clones and is missing some. The repertoire holds fewer than 200,000 clones, with 81% as singletons. Sequenced sample: PBMCs. Every receptor here comes from a woman aged 25 to 39 in good health and CMV-seronegative.

The rearrangement links TRBV5-4 to TRBJ2-7; 9 nucleotides agree with TRBD2. The V segment lost 4 bases and the J segment 4 bases; nucleotides outside the gene matches: 9. This CDR3 comprises 15 residues. CDR1 and CDR2 from the germline V gene are SGHNT and YYREEE (reference sequence). CDR3 in DNA: TGTGCCAGCAGCCAATCGGGTAGCGGGGGATACGAGCAGTACTTC. As protein: CASSQSGSGGYEQYF.

On this clone: A read error may produce the germline difference seen at one junction end. The chain recombines TRBV10-3 with TRBJ2-1, with 9 bases identical to TRBD1. Germline V CDR1 and CDR2: ENHRY, SYGVKD. There are 15 residues in the CDR3. CDR3 residues: CAINRDRVGYNERFF. DNA for the CDR3: TGTGCCATAAACCGGGACAGGGTAGGATACAATGAGCGGTTCTTC.

V and J are TRBV7-2 and TRBJ2-1; 7 bases match TRBD1. The V gene's germline CDR1 is SGHTA and CDR2 FQGNSA. The CDR3 runs 14 residues. With 5 bases clipped from V and 6 bases from J, the junction kept 7 bases outside the gene matches. The DNA of the CDR3 is TGTGCCAGCAGCCGGGGACAGATCGGCAATGAGCAGTTCTTC. Protein sequence: CASSRGQIGNEQFF.

The chain uses TRBV18 and TRBJ2-2; 8 bases fit TRBD1. Germline V lookup: CDR1 KGHSH, CDR2 LQKENI. V was pared by 4 bases and J by 4 bases, with 5 bases of the junction left unmatched. This CDR3 region has 15 residues. CDR3 residues: CASSRGQGSTGELFF. The CDR3 DNA sequence: TGTGCCAGCTCACGAGGACAGGGTAGCACCGGGGAGCTGTTTTTT.

The CDR3 DNA reads TGTGCCAGCAGTCACTGGACAGGGCCCTACTCTGGAAACACCATATATTTT. Amino acid sequence: CASSHWTGPYSGNTIYF. The chain uses TRBV5-6 and TRBJ1-3, with 8 bases identical to TRBD1. There are 17 residues in the CDR3. Germline V gene data show CDR1 as SGHDT and CDR2 as YYEEEE. The J segment lost 0 bases and the V segment lost 5 bases, leaving 10 bases of the junction unmatched. The full variable domain, in which reference TRBV5-6 and TRBJ1-3 provide the parts outside the CDR3, is DAGVTQSPTHLIKTRGQQVTLRCSPKSGHDTVSWYQQALGQGPQFIFQYYEEEERQRGNFPDRFSGHQFPNYSSELNVNALLLGDSALYLCASSHWTGPYSGNTIYFGEGSWLTVV.

This clone appeared a few times. This sequence joins TRBV5-1 and TRBJ2-1, with TRBD2 matching 7 bases. Trimming removed 4 bases from V and 8 bases from J; junction bases left unmatched: 6. The germline V gene encodes CDR1 SGHRS and CDR2 YFSETQ. The CDR3 loop spans 13 amino acids. The CDR3 sequence: CASSESGNHEQFF. In DNA, the CDR3 is TGCGCCAGCAGCGAGAGCGGGAACCATGAGCAGTTCTTC. Full variable domain (rest looked up from reference TRBV5-1 and TRBJ2-1): KAGVTQTPRYLIKTRGQQVTLSCSPISGHRSVSWYQQTPGQGLQFLFEYFSETQRNKGNFPGRFSGRQFSNSRSEMNVSTLELGDSALYLCASSESGNHEQFFGPGTRLTVL.

The chain carries TRBV7-2 and TRBJ2-7; tentative D call: TRBD1 (5 bases). This CDR3 comprises 16 residues. V was clipped by 1 base and J by 0 bases, with 13 bases between them. Per the germline V gene, CDR1 is SGHTA and CDR2 is FQGNSA. CDR3 sequence reads: CASSLGTNPFSYEQYF. As DNA, the CDR3 is TGTGCCAGCAGCTTAGGGACAAATCCCTTCTCCTACGAGCAGTACTTC.

This clone was recorded once. The chain carries TRBV27 and TRBJ2-3; 8 positions match TRBD2. V lost 3 bases to trimming and J lost 2 bases; unmatched junction nucleotides: 16. The CDR3 is made up of 19 amino acids. The germline CDR1 and CDR2 sequences are MNHEY and SMNVEV (reference sequence). The CDR3 sequence is CASSFLGGGRGGPTDTQYF. The CDR3 bases are TGTGCCAGCAGTTTTCTGGGGGGAGGTCGGGGGGGGCCCACAGATACGCAGTATTTT.

This clone was observed a single time. This chain uses TRBV19 with TRBJ2-7; TRBD2 might be the D (6 bases). The CDR3 has 13 residues. Between the trimmed V and J ends, which lost 3 bases and 2 bases, there was a span of 8 bases. CDR1 is LNHDA and CDR2 is SQIVND in the germline V gene (reference sequence). This CDR3 reads CASSMGGAYEQYF. In DNA form, the CDR3 reads TGTGCCAGTAGTATGGGAGGAGCCTACGAGCAGTACTTC.

This chain links TRBV9 with TRBJ1-2; D gene unclear. V was clipped by 0 bases and J by 8 bases, with 11 bases between them. Germline V CDR1 and CDR2: SGDLS, YYNGEE. This CDR3 region has 13 residues. The CDR3 protein is CASSVGPQLGYTF. CDR3 DNA sequence: TGTGCCAGCAGCGTAGGCCCCCAACTGGGCTACACCTTC.

The V and J genes are TRBV5-1 and TRBJ1-1, with TRBD1 matching over 11 bases. This CDR3 has 15 amino acids. The junction had 4 bases not matched to a gene; V was cut back by 2 bases and J by 4 bases. Germline V gene data show CDR1 as SGHRS and CDR2 as YFSETQ. CDR3 sequence: CASSFGQGASTEAFF. The CDR3 bases are TGCGCCAGCAGCTTCGGACAGGGGGCGTCCACTGAAGCTTTCTTT.

This chain connects TRBV21-1 to TRBJ2-3; TRBD1 is taken as the D call from the table, unchecked against the DNA. TRBV21-1 is recorded as a pseudogene. The CDR3 has 16 residues. The CDR3 nucleotides are TGTGCCAGCAGCAAAGAACGAAGACAGGGGCAAGATACGCAGTATTTT. Protein sequence: CASSKERRQGQDTQYF.

This clone showed up just a few times. This chain connects TRBV2 to TRBJ1-2; 8 bases are a match to TRBD1. Unmatched junction bases numbered 4, after V lost 2 bases and J lost 2 bases. CDR1 is SNHLY, CDR2 FYNNEI, per germline. This CDR3 spans 15 amino acids. The CDR3: CASSEWTGLNYGYTF. The CDR3 DNA sequence: TGTGCCAGCAGTGAATGGACAGGGCTGAACTATGGCTACACCTTC.

This clone was seen a handful of times. This sequence joins TRBV10-3 and TRBJ2-5; 7 positions match TRBD2. Unmatched junction bases numbered 6, after V lost 4 bases and J lost 7 bases. CDR3 length: 13 amino acids. CDR1 ENHRY and CDR2 SYGVKD come from the germline V gene. CDR3 coding DNA: TGTGCCATCAGTGCGGGGGGTGGAGGGACCCAGTACTTC. It encodes CAISAGGGGTQYF.

This chain uses TRBV7-8 with TRBJ2-1; TRBD2 agrees at 15 bases. The CDR3 length is 17 residues. Germline CDR1 and CDR2: SGHVS and FQNEAQ. J was trimmed by 4 bases and V by 4 bases; bases with no gene match: 5. CDR3 amino acids: CASSWTSGGDLYNEQFF. In DNA, the CDR3 is TGTGCCAGCAGCTGGACTAGCGGGGGGGACCTTTACAATGAGCAGTTCTTC.

The gene calls are TRBV28 and TRBJ1-2; the match to TRBD1 covers 8 bases. The CDR3 extends over 14 amino acids. The germline CDR1 and CDR2 sequences are MDHEN and SYDVKM. V was pared by 6 bases and J by 3 bases, with 6 bases of the junction left unmatched. CDR3 region: CASSSGQAYYGYTF. The CDR3 DNA follows: TGTGCCAGCAGCTCGGGACAGGCATACTATGGCTACACCTTC.

The V gene is TRBV5-6, the J gene TRBJ2-1; tentative D call: TRBD1 (7 bases). V was cut by 4 bases and J by 3 bases, with 20 bases left in between. CDR1 is SGHDT and CDR2 is YYEEEE in the germline V gene. The CDR3 has 17 residues. The CDR3 sequence: CASSDQGQGGDYNEQFF. Here the CDR3 DNA reads TGTGCCAGCAGCGATCAAGGTCAGGGGGGAGACTACAATGAGCAGTTCTTC.

The chain links TRBV5-1 to TRBJ2-1, with D maybe TRBD1 (5 bases). Germline assignment: CDR1 SGHRS and CDR2 YFSETQ. This CDR3 region has 12 residues. V dropped 5 bases and J dropped 6 bases, with 9 bases sitting between them. The CDR3 loop reads CASSYRLNEQFF. For the CDR3, the DNA is TGCGCCAGCAGTTACAGGCTCAATGAGCAGTTCTTC.